Listed here are 27 T cell receptor beta chains from one sample, sequenced in a study of blood T cell repertoires in COVID-19 (dated by TCRdb to between 2020 and 2021). The library came from the immunoSEQ multiplex PCR assay. The clones in this table, taken by TCRdb from immuneACCESS, are in-frame only. Not every clone is retained; where verified, under half of the shortfall comes from an unresolved V gene, and the cause of the rest is unknown. Recorded for this sample are roughly 100,000 clones; 75% to 85% of them occurred a single time. Of the sample, 6% to 6.5% falls within the top ten clones. The sample consisted of peripheral blood. The receptors were gathered from a man older than 75 with COVID-19, enrolled during active disease.

The genes are TRBV7-2 and TRBJ2-7; TRBD1 agrees at 7 bases. The junction had 8 bases not matched to a gene; V was cut back by 5 bases and J by 7 bases. Germline V gene sequence: CDR1 SGHTA, CDR2 FQGNSA. The CDR3 is 13 residues long. CDR3: CASSKQGPQEQYF. The CDR3 DNA follows: TGTGCCAGCAGCAAACAGGGGCCTCAGGAGCAGTACTTC. Using reference TRBV7-2 and TRBJ2-7 for the parts outside the CDR3, the full variable domain is GAGVSQSPSNKVTEKGKDVELRCDPISGHTALYWYRQSLGQGLEFLIYFQGNSAPDKSGLPSDRFSAERTGGSVSTLTIQRTQQEDSAVYLCASSKQGPQEQYFGPGTRLTVT.

The genes are TRBV28 and TRBJ2-7; TRBD1 agrees at 12 bases. Germline V gene sequence: CDR1 MDHEN, CDR2 SYDVKM. Germline trimming cut 6 bases from V and 6 bases from J; bases unmatched to any gene: 9. The length of the CDR3 is 15 residues. CDR3 DNA sequence: TGTGCCAGCAGACCCGGGACAGGGGGCCCGTTCGAGCAGTACTTC. This gives the protein CASRPGTGGPFEQYF.

The J gene is TRBJ2-5, the V gene TRBV12-5, with TRBD1 matching 8 bases. The V gene's germline CDR1 is LGHNT and CDR2 FRNRAP. The CDR3 runs 16 residues. With 1 base clipped from V and 4 bases from J, the junction kept 8 bases outside the gene matches. DNA of the CDR3: TGTGCTAGTGGTTTGGGGGCAGGGGGCTTCGGAGAGACCCAGTACTTC. Encoded protein: CASGLGAGGFGETQYF.

The genes are TRBV29-1 and TRBJ1-5; no firm D call. V lost 6 bases and J 5 bases, leaving 14 bases between the germline ends. This CDR3 contains 13 residues. Germline-derived CDR1 and CDR2 are SQVTM and ANQGSEA. Here the CDR3 reads CSVGGSEDQPQHF. The CDR3 DNA sequence: TGCAGCGTCGGAGGGTCGGAGGATCAGCCCCAGCATTTT.

The sample holds one count of this clone. The V and J genes are TRBV11-1 and TRBJ2-3, with 15 bases identical to TRBD2. Germline V CDR1 and CDR2: SGHAT, FQDESV (reference sequence). The J segment lost 5 bases and the V segment lost 0 bases, leaving 3 bases of the junction unmatched. The CDR3 totals 17 residues. Here the CDR3 DNA reads TGTGCCAGCAGCTTAGCCGGGACTAGCGGGAGGAGAGATACGCAGTATTTT. As protein: CASSLAGTSGRRDTQYF.

The sample holds many counts of this clone. The V call is TRBV28, the J call TRBJ2-1, with D tentatively TRBD2 (6 bases). Germline loops: CDR1 MDHEN, CDR2 SYDVKM. The V gene lost 3 bases and the J gene lost 2 bases, with 11 bases spanning the gap. The CDR3 runs 15 residues. The CDR3 DNA is TGTGCCAGCAGTTTGCCGGGAGACGCCTACAATGAGCAGTTCTTC. Protein: CASSLPGDAYNEQFF.

J is TRBJ1-2 and V is TRBV7-9; a possible D gene is TRBD1 (5 bases). Germline loops: CDR1 SEHNR, CDR2 FQNEAQ (reference sequence). V shed 5 bases and J shed 6 bases, with 13 bases lying between them. The CDR3 is 13 amino acids. The CDR3 spells CASSKTEDHGYTF. The CDR3 nucleotides are TGTGCCAGCAGCAAGACAGAAGATCATGGCTACACCTTC.

The DNA of the CDR3 is TGTGCCAGCCGGGACAGAATTTATAGCAATCAGCCCCAGCATTTT. Translating it yields CASRDRIYSNQPQHF. The chain links TRBV6-5 to TRBJ1-5; TRBD1 agrees at 7 bases. V was clipped by 8 bases and J by 0 bases; unmatched bases: 7. This CDR3 has 15 amino acids. Germline V gene data show CDR1 as MNHEY and CDR2 as SVGAGI.

This clone was seen only once. The chain links TRBV25-1 to TRBJ2-7; 7 positions match TRBD2. Germline CDR1 MGHDK, CDR2 SYGVNS. The CDR3 is 14 residues long. J gave up 0 bases and V 2 bases, and 1 base lay outside the gene matches. CDR3 amino acids: CASSEGGSSYEQYF. The CDR3 nucleotides are TGTGCCAGCAGTGAAGGCGGGAGCTCCTACGAGCAGTACTTC.

The chain combines TRBV18 with TRBJ2-1; tentatively, D is TRBD1 (6 bases). Germline V lookup: CDR1 KGHSH, CDR2 LQKENI. Trimming pared 3 bases from V and 10 bases from J, leaving 10 bases between. The CDR3 is 12 residues long. The CDR3 protein is CASSPLGGEQFF. CDR3 in DNA: TGTGCCAGCTCACCTTTAGGGGGAGAGCAGTTCTTC.

This clone was seen a few times. The CDR3 loop reads CASSPMGQRNTEAFF. CDR3 DNA: TGTGCCAGCAGCCCCATGGGACAGAGGAACACTGAAGCTTTCTTT. The chain joins TRBV6-6 to TRBJ1-1, with 7 bases fitting TRBD1. V was clipped by 6 bases and J by 1 base; unmatched bases: 8. Germline assignment: CDR1 MNHNY and CDR2 SVGAGI (reference sequence). The CDR3 contains 15 residues.

The J gene is TRBJ2-7, the V gene TRBV7-8; TRBD2 aligns across 7 bases. Germline CDR1 and CDR2: SGHVS and FQNEAQ. The V and J ends lost 3 bases and 3 bases, in that order; junction bases with no gene match: 8. The CDR3 has 15 amino acids. CDR3 sequence (DNA): TGTGCCAGCAGCTTGGGGCCAGCGGGACTCTACGAGCAGTACTTC. This encodes CASSLGPAGLYEQYF.

The rearrangement joins TRBV2 to TRBJ2-7, with 8 nucleotides matching TRBD1. The length of the CDR3 is 13 residues. J gave up 11 bases and V 2 bases, and 8 bases lay outside the gene matches. From germline, CDR1 is SNHLY and CDR2 FYNNEI. CDR3 sequence reads: CASSERPLTGEYF. DNA for the CDR3: TGTGCCAGCAGTGAACGGCCCTTGACAGGGGAGTACTTC. Looking up the rest from reference TRBV2 and TRBJ2-7 gives the full variable domain: EPEVTQTPSHQVTQMGQEVILRCVPISNHLYFYWYRQILGQKVEFLVSFYNNEISEKSEIFDDQFSVERPDGSNFTLKIRSTKLEDSAMYFCASSERPLTGEYFGPGTRLTVT.

This clone was counted a single time. The chain has TRBV28 and TRBJ1-1, with D maybe TRBD1 (5 bases). Per germline, CDR1 MDHEN and CDR2 SYDVKM. Trimming removed 2 bases at V and 10 bases at J, with 14 bases between. The CDR3 length is 13 residues. CDR3 DNA: TGTGCCAGCAGTTTAGGCAGGGACTCGACAGCTTTCTTT. Encoded protein: CASSLGRDSTAFF.

This clone was seen only once. The V gene is TRBV5-6, the J gene TRBJ2-7, with D maybe TRBD2 (6 bases). This CDR3 spans 14 amino acids. Germline V CDR1 and CDR2: SGHDT, YYEEEE. Trimming pared 5 bases from V and 0 bases from J, leaving 12 bases between. DNA of the CDR3: TGTGCCAGCAGTTTTGGGGGGAACTCCTACGAGCAGTACTTC. Its translation is CASSFGGNSYEQYF.

The chain employs TRBV6-4 and TRBJ1-3; D is perhaps TRBD1 (6 bases). Trimming stripped 3 bases from V and 0 bases from J, with 15 bases between. Germline CDR1 and CDR2: MRHNA and SNTAGT. The length of the CDR3 is 17 residues. DNA of the CDR3: TGTGCCAGCAGTGATTACTGGGACAAGTTCTCTGGAAACACCATATATTTT. This sequence encodes CASSDYWDKFSGNTIYF.

This chain links TRBV28 with TRBJ1-3; the match to TRBD1 covers 10 bases. The CDR3 is 16 residues long. With V trimmed by 9 bases and J by 0 bases, 8 bases remained unmatched. Germline CDR1 and CDR2: MDHEN and SYDVKM. The CDR3 here is CASLNRDRGSGNTIYF. The CDR3 coding sequence is TGTGCCAGTCTAAACCGGGACAGGGGCTCTGGAAACACCATATATTTT.

This clone showed up just once. V gene TRBV6-5 combines with J gene TRBJ2-7; TRBD2 is a possible D gene (6 bases). Germline assignment: CDR1 MNHEY and CDR2 SVGAGI. V was pared by 0 bases and J by 4 bases, with 13 bases between. The CDR3 is 15 amino acids. For the CDR3, the DNA is TGTGCCAGCAGTTACTCGGCCAGTGGGAGGTACGAGCAGTACTTC. It codes for CASSYSASGRYEQYF.

In DNA, the CDR3 is TGTGCCAGTAGTAAGACAGGGGGCAACACTGAAGCTTTCTTT. Protein: CASSKTGGNTEAFF. The rearrangement links TRBV19 to TRBJ1-1; 10 nucleotides line up with TRBD1. CDR1 is LNHDA and CDR2 is SQIVND in the germline V gene (reference sequence). There are 14 residues in the CDR3. The junction had 1 base not matched to a gene; V was cut back by 4 bases and J by 2 bases.

Comment on this clone: The germline gene is not matched at one end of the junction; a read error may be the cause. The V call is TRBV18, the J call TRBJ1-1; D possibly corresponds to TRBD1 (5 bases). This CDR3 has 15 residues. In germline, CDR1 is KGHSH, CDR2 LQKENI. The CDR3 sequence: CASSPQGPVNSEAFF. As DNA, the CDR3 is TGTGCCAGCTCACCACAGGGGCCTGTGAACAGTGAAGCTTTCTTT. Variable domain in full (rest from reference TRBV18 and TRBJ1-1): NAGVMQNPRHLVRRRGQEARLRCSPMKGHSHVYWYRQLPEEGLKFMVYLQKENIIDESGMPKERFSAEFPKEGPSILRIQQVVRGDSAAYFCASSPQGPVNSEAFFGQGTRLTVV.

The V gene is TRBV21-1, the J gene TRBJ2-7; no check of the table's D call, TRBD2, against the DNA was made. TRBV21-1 is listed as a pseudogene. CDR3 size: 19 residues. The CDR3 here is CASSKALSEGRRRTYEQYF. CDR3 nucleotide sequence: TGTGCCAGCAGCAAAGCGCTTTCGGAGGGGCGCCGGAGAACTTACGAGCAGTACTTC.

This chain uses TRBV28 with TRBJ1-2; 9 bases map to TRBD1. CDR1 and CDR2 from the germline V gene are MDHEN and SYDVKM. The CDR3 is 14 residues long. Unmatched junction bases numbered 5, after V lost 3 bases and J lost 6 bases. The CDR3 protein is CASSFRDRVDGYTF. CDR3 in DNA: TGTGCCAGCAGTTTCCGGGACAGGGTTGATGGCTACACCTTC.

The chain employs TRBV6-6 and TRBJ2-7, with D maybe TRBD1 (6 bases). Trimming pared 5 bases from V and 4 bases from J, leaving 9 bases between. Germline lookup yields CDR1 MNHNY and CDR2 SVGAGI (reference sequence). This CDR3 spans 12 amino acids. The CDR3 sequence is CASSPGQYEQYF. The CDR3 nucleotides read TGTGCCAGCAGTCCTGGACAGTACGAGCAGTACTTC.

The rearrangement joins TRBV3-1 (or the pseudogene TRBV3-2) to TRBJ2-2; D not resolved. This CDR3 comprises 14 residues. Trimming pared 4 bases from V and 1 base from J, leaving 7 bases between. CDR1 and CDR2 from the germline V gene are LGHDT and YNNKEL (reference sequence). This chain's CDR3 is CASSPTWNTGELFF. The CDR3 DNA follows: TGTGCCAGCAGCCCCACTTGGAACACCGGGGAGCTGTTTTTT.

J is TRBJ2-1 and V is TRBV12-3 or TRBV12-4; 8 bases line up with TRBD2. The trim removed 1 base at V and 12 bases at J, leaving 5 bases unmatched. This CDR3 comprises 13 residues. The DNA of the CDR3 is TGTGCCAGCAGTTTAGGCGGGAGGACCGGGCAGTTCTTC. Its translation is CASSLGGRTGQFF.

V gene TRBV6-6 combines with J gene TRBJ1-1, with 7 bases identical to TRBD1. The trim removed 2 bases at V and 1 base at J, leaving 7 bases unmatched. Germline CDR1 and CDR2: MNHNY and SVGAGI (reference sequence). The CDR3 totals 16 residues. The chain's CDR3 is CASSYIPAGGNTEAFF. The CDR3 DNA reads TGTGCCAGCAGTTACATCCCTGCAGGGGGGAACACTGAAGCTTTCTTT.

This chain joins TRBV27 and TRBJ2-7; 9 nucleotides line up with TRBD1. From germline, CDR1 is MNHEY and CDR2 SMNVEV (reference sequence). The ends lost 4 bases at V and 1 base at J; junction bases unmatched: 2. This CDR3 is 14 amino acids long. DNA of the CDR3: TGTGCCAGCAGTTGGGACAGGGATTCCTACGAGCAGTACTTC. It codes for CASSWDRDSYEQYF.